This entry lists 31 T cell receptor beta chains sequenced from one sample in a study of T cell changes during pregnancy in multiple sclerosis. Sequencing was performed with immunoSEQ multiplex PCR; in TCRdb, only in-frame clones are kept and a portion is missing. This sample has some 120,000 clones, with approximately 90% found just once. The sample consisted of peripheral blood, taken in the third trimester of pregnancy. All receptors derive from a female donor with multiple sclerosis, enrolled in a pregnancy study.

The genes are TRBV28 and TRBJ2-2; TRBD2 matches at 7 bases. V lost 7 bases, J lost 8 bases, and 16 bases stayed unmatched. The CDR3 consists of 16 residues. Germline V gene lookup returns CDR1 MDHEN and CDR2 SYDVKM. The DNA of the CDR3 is TGTGCCAGCACCCCCGGGCGGGGGAACGGGGTAGGGGAGCTGTTTTTT. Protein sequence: CASTPGRGNGVGELFF.

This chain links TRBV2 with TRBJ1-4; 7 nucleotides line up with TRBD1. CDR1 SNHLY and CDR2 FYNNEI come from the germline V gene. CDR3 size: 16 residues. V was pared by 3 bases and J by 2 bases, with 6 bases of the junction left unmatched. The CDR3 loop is CASSEPEGATNEKLFF. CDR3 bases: TGTGCCAGCAGTGAGCCCGAGGGGGCTACTAATGAAAAACTGTTTTTT.

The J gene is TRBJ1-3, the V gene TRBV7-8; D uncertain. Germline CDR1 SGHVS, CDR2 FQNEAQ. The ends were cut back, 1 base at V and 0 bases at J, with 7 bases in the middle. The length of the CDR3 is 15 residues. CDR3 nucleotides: TGTGCCAGCAGCTTAGGTGTCAGCTCTGGAAACACCATATATTTT. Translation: CASSLGVSSGNTIYF.

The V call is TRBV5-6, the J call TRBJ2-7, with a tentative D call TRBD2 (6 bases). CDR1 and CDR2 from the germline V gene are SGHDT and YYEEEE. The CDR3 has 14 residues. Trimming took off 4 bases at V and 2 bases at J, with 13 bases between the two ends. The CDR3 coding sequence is TGTGCCAGCAGCCCGGGGCGGGGAGCCTACGAGCAGTACTTC. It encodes CASSPGRGAYEQYF.

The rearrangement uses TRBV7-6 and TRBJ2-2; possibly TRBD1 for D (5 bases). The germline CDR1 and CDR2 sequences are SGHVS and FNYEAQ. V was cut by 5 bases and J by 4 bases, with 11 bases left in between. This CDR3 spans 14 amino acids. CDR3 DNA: TGTGCCAGCAGCACCCAGGGTGGCACCGGGGAGCTGTTTTTT. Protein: CASSTQGGTGELFF.

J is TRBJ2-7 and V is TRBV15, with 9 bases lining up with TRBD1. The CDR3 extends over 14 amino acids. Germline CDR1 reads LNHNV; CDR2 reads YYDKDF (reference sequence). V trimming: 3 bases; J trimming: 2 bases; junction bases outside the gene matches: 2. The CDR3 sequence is CATSRDRGPYEQYF. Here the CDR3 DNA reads TGTGCCACCAGCAGGGACAGGGGACCCTACGAGCAGTACTTC.

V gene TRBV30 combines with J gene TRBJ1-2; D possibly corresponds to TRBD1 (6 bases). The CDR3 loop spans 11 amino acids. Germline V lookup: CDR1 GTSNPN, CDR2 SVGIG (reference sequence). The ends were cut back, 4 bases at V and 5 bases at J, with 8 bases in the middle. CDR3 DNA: TGTGCCTGGAAGCAGGGGTATGGCTACACCTTC. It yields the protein CAWKQGYGYTF.

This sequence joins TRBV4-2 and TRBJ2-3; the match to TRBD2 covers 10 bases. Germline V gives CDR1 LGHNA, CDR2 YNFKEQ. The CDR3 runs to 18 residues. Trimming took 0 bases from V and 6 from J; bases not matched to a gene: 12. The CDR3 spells CASSQDPLPSGRHDTQYF. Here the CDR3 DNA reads TGTGCCAGCAGCCAAGATCCCCTCCCTAGCGGGAGACATGATACGCAGTATTTT.

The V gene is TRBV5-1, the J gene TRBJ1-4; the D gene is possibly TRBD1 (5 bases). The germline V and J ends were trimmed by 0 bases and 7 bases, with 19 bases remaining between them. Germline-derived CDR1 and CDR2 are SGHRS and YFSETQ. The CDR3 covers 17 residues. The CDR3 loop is CASSLAGSTFGGEKLFF. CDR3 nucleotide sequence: TGCGCCAGCAGCTTGGCAGGGTCGACTTTCGGGGGTGAAAAACTGTTTTTT.

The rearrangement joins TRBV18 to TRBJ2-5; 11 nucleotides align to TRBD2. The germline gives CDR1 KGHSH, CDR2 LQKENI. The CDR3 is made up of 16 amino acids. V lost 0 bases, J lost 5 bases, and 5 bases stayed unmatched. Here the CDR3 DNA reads TGTGCCAGCTCACCACCAGGACTAGCGGGTTGGGAGACCCAGTACTTC. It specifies CASSPPGLAGWETQYF.

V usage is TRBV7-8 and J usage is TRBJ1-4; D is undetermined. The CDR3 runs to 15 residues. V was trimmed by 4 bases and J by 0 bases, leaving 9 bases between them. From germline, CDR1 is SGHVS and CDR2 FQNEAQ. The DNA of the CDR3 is TGTGCCAGCAGCTCTATGGTTGCAACTAATGAAAAACTGTTTTTT. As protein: CASSSMVATNEKLFF.

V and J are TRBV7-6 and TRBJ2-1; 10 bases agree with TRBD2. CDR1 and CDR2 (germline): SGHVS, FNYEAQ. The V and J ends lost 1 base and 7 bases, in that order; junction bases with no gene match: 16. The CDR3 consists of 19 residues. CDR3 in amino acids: CASSLEGRSEAGGRNEQFF. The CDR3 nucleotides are TGTGCCAGCAGCTTAGAGGGCAGAAGCGAAGCGGGAGGGCGGAATGAGCAGTTCTTC.

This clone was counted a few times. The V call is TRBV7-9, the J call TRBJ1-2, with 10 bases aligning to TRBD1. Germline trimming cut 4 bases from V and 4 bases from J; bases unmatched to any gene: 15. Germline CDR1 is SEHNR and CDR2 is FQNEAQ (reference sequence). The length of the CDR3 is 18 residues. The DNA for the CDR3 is TGTGCCAGCAGCTCAGGGCAATTGGGACAGGGGCCGAGCTATGGCTACACCTTC. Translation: CASSSGQLGQGPSYGYTF. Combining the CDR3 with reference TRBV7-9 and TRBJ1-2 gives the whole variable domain DTGVSQNPRHKITKRGQNVTFRCDPISEHNRLYWYRQTLGQGPEFLTYFQNEAQLEKSRLLSDRFSAERPKGSFSTLEIQRTEQGDSAMYLCASSSGQLGQGPSYGYTFGSGTRLTVV.

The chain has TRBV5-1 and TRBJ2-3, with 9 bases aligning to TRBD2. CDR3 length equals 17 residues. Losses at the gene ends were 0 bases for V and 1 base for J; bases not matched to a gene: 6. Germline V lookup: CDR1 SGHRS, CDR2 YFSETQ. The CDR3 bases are TGCGCCAGCAGCTTGGTTCCGGGACTAGCTGGCACAGATACGCAGTATTTT. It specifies CASSLVPGLAGTDTQYF. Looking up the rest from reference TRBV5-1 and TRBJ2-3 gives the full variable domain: KAGVTQTPRYLIKTRGQQVTLSCSPISGHRSVSWYQQTPGQGLQFLFEYFSETQRNKGNFPGRFSGRQFSNSRSEMNVSTLELGDSALYLCASSLVPGLAGTDTQYFGPGTRLTVL.

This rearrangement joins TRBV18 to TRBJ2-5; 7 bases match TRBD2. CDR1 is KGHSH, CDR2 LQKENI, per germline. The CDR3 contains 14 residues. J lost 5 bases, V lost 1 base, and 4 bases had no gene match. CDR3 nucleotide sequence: TGTGCCAGCTCACCACTAGCGGGCATCGAGACCCAGTACTTC. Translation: CASSPLAGIETQYF.

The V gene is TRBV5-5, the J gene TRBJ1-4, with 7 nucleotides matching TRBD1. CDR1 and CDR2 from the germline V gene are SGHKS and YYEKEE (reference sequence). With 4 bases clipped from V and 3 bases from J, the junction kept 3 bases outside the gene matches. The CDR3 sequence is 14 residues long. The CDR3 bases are TGTGCCAGCAGCCTGACAGGGTCTAATGAAAAACTGTTTTTT. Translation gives CASSLTGSNEKLFF.

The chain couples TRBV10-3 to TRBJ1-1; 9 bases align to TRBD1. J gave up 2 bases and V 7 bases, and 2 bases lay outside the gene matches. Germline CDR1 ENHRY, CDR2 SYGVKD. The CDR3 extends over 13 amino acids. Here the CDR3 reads CAITTGGNTEAFF. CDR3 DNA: TGTGCCATCACTACAGGGGGCAACACTGAAGCTTTCTTT.

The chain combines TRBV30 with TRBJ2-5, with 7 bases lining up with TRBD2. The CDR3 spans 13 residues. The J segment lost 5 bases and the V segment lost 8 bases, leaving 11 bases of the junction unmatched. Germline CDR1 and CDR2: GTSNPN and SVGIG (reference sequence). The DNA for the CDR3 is TGTGCCCAGCGCGCGGGCGGGAGTGAGACCCAGTACTTC. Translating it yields CAQRAGGSETQYF.

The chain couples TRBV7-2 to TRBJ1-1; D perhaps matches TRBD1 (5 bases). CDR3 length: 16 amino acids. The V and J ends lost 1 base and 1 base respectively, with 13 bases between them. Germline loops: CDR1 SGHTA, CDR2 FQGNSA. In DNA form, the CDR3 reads TGTGCCAGCAGCTTAGAACAGTTAGGGGCGAACACTGAAGCTTTCTTT. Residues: CASSLEQLGANTEAFF. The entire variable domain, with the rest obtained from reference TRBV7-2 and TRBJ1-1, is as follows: GAGVSQSPSNKVTEKGKDVELRCDPISGHTALYWYRQSLGQGLEFLIYFQGNSAPDKSGLPSDRFSAERTGGSVSTLTIQRTQQEDSAVYLCASSLEQLGANTEAFFGQGTRLTVV.

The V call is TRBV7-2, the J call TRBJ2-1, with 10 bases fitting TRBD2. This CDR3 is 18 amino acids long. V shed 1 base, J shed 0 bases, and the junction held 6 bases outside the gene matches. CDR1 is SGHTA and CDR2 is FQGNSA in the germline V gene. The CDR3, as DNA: TGTGCCAGCAGCTTAGTTAGCGGGGGGCGAAGCTCCTACAATGAGCAGTTCTTC. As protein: CASSLVSGGRSSYNEQFF.

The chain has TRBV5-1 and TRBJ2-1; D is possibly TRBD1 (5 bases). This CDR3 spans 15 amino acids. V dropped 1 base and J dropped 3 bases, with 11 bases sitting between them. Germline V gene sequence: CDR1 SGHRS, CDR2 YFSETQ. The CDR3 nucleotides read TGCGCCAGCAGCTTGTCCCCGACAGACTACAATGAGCAGTTCTTC. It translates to CASSLSPTDYNEQFF.

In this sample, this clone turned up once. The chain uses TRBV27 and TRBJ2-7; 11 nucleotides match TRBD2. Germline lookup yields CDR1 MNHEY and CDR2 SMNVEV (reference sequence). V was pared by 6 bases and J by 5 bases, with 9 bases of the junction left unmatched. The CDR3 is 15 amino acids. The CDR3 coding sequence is TGTGCCAGCAGAGCAAGACTAGCGGGGAAAGACGAGCAGTACTTC. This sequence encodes CASRARLAGKDEQYF.

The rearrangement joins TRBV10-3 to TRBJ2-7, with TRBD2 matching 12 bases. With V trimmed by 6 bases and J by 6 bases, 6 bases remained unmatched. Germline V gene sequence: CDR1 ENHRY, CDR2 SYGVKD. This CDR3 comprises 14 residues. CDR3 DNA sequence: TGTGCCATCAGCTCACTAGCGGGGGGCCTCGAGCAGTACTTC. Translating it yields CAISSLAGGLEQYF.

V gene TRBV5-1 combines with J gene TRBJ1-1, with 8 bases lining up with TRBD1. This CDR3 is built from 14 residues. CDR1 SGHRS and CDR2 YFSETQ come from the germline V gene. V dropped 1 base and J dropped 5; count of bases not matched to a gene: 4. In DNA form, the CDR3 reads TGCGCCAGCAGCTTGAGAACAGGGGGGACTGAAGCTTTCTTT. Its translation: CASSLRTGGTEAFF.

The CDR3, as DNA: TGTGCCAGCTCACCAGGACAGGGGCCAGCGAACACCGGGGAGCTGTTTTTT. Translating it yields CASSPGQGPANTGELFF. This chain uses TRBV18 with TRBJ2-2; TRBD1 matches 9 bases. V was pared by 2 bases and J by 0 bases, with 4 bases of the junction left unmatched. The CDR3 contains 17 residues. CDR1 KGHSH and CDR2 LQKENI come from the germline V gene.

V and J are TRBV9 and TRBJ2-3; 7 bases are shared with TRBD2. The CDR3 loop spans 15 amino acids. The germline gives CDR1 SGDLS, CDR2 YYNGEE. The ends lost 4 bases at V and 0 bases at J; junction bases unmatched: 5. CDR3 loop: CASSRGGSSTDTQYF. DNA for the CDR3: TGTGCCAGCAGCCGCGGGGGATCTAGCACAGATACGCAGTATTTT.

The CDR3 nucleotides are TGTGCCAGCAGCTTGTCAGGTGCCGCCAAAAACATTCAGTACTTC. It codes for CASSLSGAAKNIQYF. The chain combines TRBV7-3 with TRBJ2-4; D is unclear. V was trimmed by 3 bases and J by 1 base, leaving 10 bases between them. The V gene's germline CDR1 is SGHTA and CDR2 FQGTGA. This CDR3 is 15 amino acids long.

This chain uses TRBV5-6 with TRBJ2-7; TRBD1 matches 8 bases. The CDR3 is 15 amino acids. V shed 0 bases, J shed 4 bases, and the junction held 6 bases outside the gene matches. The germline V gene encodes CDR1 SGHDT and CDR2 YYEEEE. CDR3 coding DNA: TGTGCCAGCAGCTTGGATTTCAGGGGGCAATACGAGCAGTACTTC. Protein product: CASSLDFRGQYEQYF. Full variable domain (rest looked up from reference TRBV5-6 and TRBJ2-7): DAGVTQSPTHLIKTRGQQVTLRCSPKSGHDTVSWYQQALGQGPQFIFQYYEEEERQRGNFPDRFSGHQFPNYSSELNVNALLLGDSALYLCASSLDFRGQYEQYFGPGTRLTVT.

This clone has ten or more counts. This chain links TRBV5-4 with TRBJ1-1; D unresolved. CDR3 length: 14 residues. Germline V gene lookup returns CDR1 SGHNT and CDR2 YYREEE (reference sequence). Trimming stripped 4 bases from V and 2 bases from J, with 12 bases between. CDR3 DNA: TGTGCCAGCAGCCCCTACCGAGGTAACACTGAAGCTTTCTTT. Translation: CASSPYRGNTEAFF.

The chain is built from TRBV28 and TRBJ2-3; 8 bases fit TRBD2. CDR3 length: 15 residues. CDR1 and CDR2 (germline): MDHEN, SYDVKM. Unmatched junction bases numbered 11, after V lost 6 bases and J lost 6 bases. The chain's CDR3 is CASSLAGRSLDTQYF. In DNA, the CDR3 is TGTGCCAGCAGCTTAGCGGGGAGATCTTTGGATACGCAGTATTTT.

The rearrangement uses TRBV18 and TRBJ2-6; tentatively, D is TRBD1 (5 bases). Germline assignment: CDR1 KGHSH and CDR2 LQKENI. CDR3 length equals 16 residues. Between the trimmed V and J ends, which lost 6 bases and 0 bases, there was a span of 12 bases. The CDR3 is CASSLRGNSGANVLTF. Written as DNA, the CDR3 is TGTGCCAGCTCCCTTAGGGGAAACTCTGGGGCCAACGTCCTGACTTTC.